Listed here is a single T cell receptor (beta chain). This clonotype has a handful of counts. What antigen it recognizes has not been identified. Base qualities are not provided; no much larger clone lies one nucleotide away. The source of the sample is a study of human T cells and chemical hapten exposure (dated by TCRdb to the early 2020s). About the full investigation: Libraries were combined into a pool for sequencing, and differences in TCR yield between samples came mainly from small differences in library volumes within the pool. This study followed changes in the peripheral blood TCR repertoire in vivo during primary and secondary sensitization of alopecia patients to the hapten diphenylcyclopropenone (DPC). From each blood RNA sample, both TCR alpha and TCR beta chains were sequenced.

From a lookup of the germline V gene (reference sequence), CDR1 and CDR2 are DFQATT and SNEGSKA. The CDR3 runs 12 amino acids, cysteine and phenylalanine included. Of all the DNA, just the CDR3 is kept, 36 bases in frame from base 1. V is shortened by 5 bases, J by 5 bases, and the region joining them spans 12 bases. Explained via the paper, the time point label denotes: healthy volunteer bleed at 6 weeks. Unfractionated whole blood was collected in Tempus Blood RNA tubes, and total RNA was extracted from that blood. Five or six healthy volunteers were used as TCR sequencing controls and were bled at day 0, 2 weeks and 6 weeks. Preparation of the library involved RACE. Sequencing took place on a NextSeq 500. During library preparation, unique molecular identifiers were attached to individual cDNA molecules so that TCRs could be counted in a quantitative, reproducible way. As for how the authors treated the data: Samples had a median of roughly 91,000 TCRs, with a range from roughly 23,224 to 700,000. V, J and CDR3 annotation of the TCR reads was carried out using the Decombinator software suite. For the PS versus PT1 abundance plots, all samples were subsampled to the same number of TCRs (28,000). Expanded TCRs were defined as absent before sensitization and observed at least eight times at the 2-week time point. In-frame beta chains were kept once TCRdb had trimmed the public reads at Q25 with fastp and called clones with MiXCR. Here each entry gathers all rows of one CDR3 protein and keeps the most common genes and DNA. Here the V and J calls rest on TCRdb's processing, not on the authors' analysis. This sample has 65,000 to 95,000 distinct CDR3 sequences in its table, and 7% to 9.5% of those were observed once. About 1.7% of the sample belongs to the ten largest clones.

General study outcomes and caveats: No change with DPC sensitization was found in the number of TCRs above 1 in 1000 frequency, and no evidence of global repertoire structure alterations was found. After repeated subsampling, changes were observed in the strength of the expansion versus patch-test correlation and in the threshold at which the correlation became significant.

The TCR comes from a female donor in good health. Some clones in this sample may be carry-over from other donors' samples. What was sequenced was whole blood. The V and J segments used are TRBV20-1 and TRBJ1-2; no confident D gene assignment can be made. In nucleotides, the sequence is TGCAGTGCTCTTGACGGAGATTATGGCTACACCTTC. This yields the protein CSALDGDYGYTF.